These 26 T cell receptor beta chains came from one sample sequenced in a study of blood T cells in healthy people across ages. PCR was performed a second time for roughly 7 to 12 cycles using a sample-barcoded 5' primer and a J-beta primer mix. TCRdb itself ran the 5' RACE reads through MiXCR, one entry per CDR3 protein. The sample consists of about 780,000 distinct CDR3 sequences, around half of them appearing once. The sample comprised blood. The receptors stem from a man at least 80 years old in good health.

This clonotype was observed a few times. The chain recombines TRBV30 with TRBJ2-2; D may be TRBD1 or TRBD2 (5 bases each). The germline gives CDR1 GTSNPN, CDR2 SVGIG (reference sequence). V was pared by 4 bases and J by 4 bases, with 10 bases between. This CDR3 spans 13 amino acids. CDR3: CAWNAGTTGELFF. The CDR3 bases are TGTGCCTGGAATGCAGGGACCACCGGGGAGCTGTTTTTT. Using reference TRBV30 and TRBJ2-2 for the parts outside the CDR3, the full variable domain is SQTIHQWPATLVQPVGSPLSLECTVEGTSNPNLYWYRQAAGRGLQLLFYSVGIGQISSEVPQNLSASRPQDRQFILSSKKLLLSDSGFYLCAWNAGTTGELFFGEGSRLTVL.

This clonotype has only a few counts. V and J are TRBV29-1 and TRBJ2-7, with D unresolved. V gave up 7 bases and J gave up 1 base, with 8 bases separating them. The CDR3 length is 11 residues. Germline V gene data show CDR1 as SQVTM and CDR2 as ANQGSEA. CDR3 coding DNA: TGCAGCGGGGCCGATTCCTACGAGCAGTACTTC. Translating gives CSGADSYEQYF.

The rearrangement links TRBV7-2 to TRBJ2-1; 8 bases agree with TRBD2. This CDR3 is built from 16 residues. V lost 1 base to trimming and J lost 8 bases; unmatched junction nucleotides: 10. Germline assignment: CDR1 SGHTA and CDR2 FQGNSA. CDR3 in amino acids: CASSLGLAKVWYEQFF. The CDR3 DNA follows: TGTGCCAGCAGCTTAGGACTAGCGAAGGTTTGGTATGAGCAGTTCTTC.

Concerning this clonotype itself: This may be a read error, as it is one base from a much larger clone. V is TRBV28 and J is TRBJ2-1; the match to TRBD2 covers 12 bases. The CDR3 runs 14 residues. Germline lookup yields CDR1 MDHEN and CDR2 SYDVKM. Unmatched junction bases numbered 11, after V lost 7 bases and J lost 13 bases. CDR3 protein: CASTSGGGYETQFF. The DNA of the CDR3 is TGTGCCAGCACTAGCGGGGGGGGCTACGAGACCCAGTTCTTC. Full variable domain (remainder filled in from reference TRBV28 and TRBJ2-1): DVKVTQSSRYLVKRTGEKVFLECVQDMDHENMFWYRQDPGLGLRLIYFSYDVKMKEKGDIPEGYSVSREKKERFSLILESASTNQTSMYLCASTSGGGYETQFFGPGTRLTVL.

The gene calls are TRBV7-9 and TRBJ1-2; unclear D gene. Germline V gives CDR1 SEHNR, CDR2 FQNEAQ (reference sequence). The V end lost 2 bases, the J end lost 6 bases, and 13 bases lay between the germline ends. This CDR3 contains 14 residues. CDR3 bases: TGTGCCAGCAGCTTAAATGTGGACCGCAATGGCTACACCTTC. Translation gives CASSLNVDRNGYTF.

This rearrangement joins TRBV7-9 to TRBJ2-1, with 8 nucleotides matching TRBD1. There are 14 residues in the CDR3. The junction had 6 bases not matched to a gene; V was cut back by 5 bases and J by 6 bases. Germline V gene sequence: CDR1 SEHNR, CDR2 FQNEAQ (reference sequence). The CDR3, as DNA: TGTGCCAGCAGCCCCTGGACAGGGTTCAATGAGCAGTTCTTC. Its translation is CASSPWTGFNEQFF.

This clonotype has more than one count but fewer than ten. The chain combines TRBV20-1 with TRBJ2-3, with a possible D match to TRBD2 (6 bases). V lost 5 bases and J lost 6, with 15 bases in between. The CDR3 has 13 amino acids. The germline V gene has CDR1 DFQATT and CDR2 SNEGSKA (reference sequence). CDR3 amino acids: CSAGEAETDTQYF. CDR3 DNA: TGCAGTGCTGGGGAGGCGGAGACGGATACGCAGTATTTT.

This chain links TRBV7-2 with TRBJ2-7; D is uncertain. V was cut by 1 base and J by 6 bases, with 13 bases left in between. Germline CDR1 reads SGHTA; CDR2 reads FQGNSA. CDR3 length equals 14 residues. The CDR3 spells CASSLVGRAREQYF. The DNA for the CDR3 is TGTGCCAGCAGCTTAGTCGGAAGGGCCCGCGAGCAGTACTTC.

V usage is TRBV24-1 and J usage is TRBJ2-1; the D gene is possibly TRBD2 (6 bases). The germline V and J ends were trimmed by 4 bases and 7 bases, with 16 bases remaining between them. CDR1 KGHDR and CDR2 SFDVKD come from the germline V gene. The CDR3 covers 15 residues. CDR3 residues: CATSEPRREANEQFF. The DNA of the CDR3 is TGTGCCACCAGTGAGCCCAGGCGGGAAGCTAATGAGCAGTTCTTC.

The V gene is TRBV5-1, the J gene TRBJ2-4, with a tentative D call TRBD1 (6 bases). From germline, CDR1 is SGHRS and CDR2 YFSETQ. The CDR3 runs 13 residues. Between the trimmed V and J ends, which lost 4 bases and 8 bases, there was a span of 13 bases. As DNA, the CDR3 is TGCGCCAGCAGCCGTCGGACAGATGACATTCAGTACTTC. It translates to CASSRRTDDIQYF.

The rearrangement uses TRBV6-2 or TRBV6-3 and TRBJ2-7, with 13 bases matching TRBD2. The CDR3 consists of 17 residues. From germline, CDR1 is MNHEY and CDR2 SVGEGT. V lost 4 bases to trimming and J lost 4 bases; unmatched junction nucleotides: 10. The chain's CDR3 is CASSCGWTSGSLYEQYF. The CDR3 bases are TGTGCCAGCAGTTGCGGATGGACTAGCGGGAGTCTTTACGAGCAGTACTTC.

Remarks on this clonotype: Just one base apart from a much larger clone, this may be a read error. The J gene is TRBJ2-3, the V gene TRBV4-2, with 13 bases that match TRBD2. V dropped 2 bases and J dropped 4; count of bases not matched to a gene: 9. Germline V CDR1 and CDR2: LGHNA, YNFKEQ. The CDR3 covers 18 residues. The CDR3 DNA follows: TGTGCCAGCAGCCAACGAGGGACTAGCGGGATTACCGCAGATACGCAGTATTTT. It specifies CASSQRGTSGITADTQYF.

The genes are TRBV20-1 and TRBJ1-4; 7 bases fit TRBD1. Germline V gives CDR1 DFQATT, CDR2 SNEGSKA (reference sequence). The CDR3 is made up of 17 amino acids. Trimming at V came to 1 base and at J to 5 bases, leaving 13 bases not matched to a gene. The CDR3 loop is CSARAVRTGRLNEKLFF. In DNA form, the CDR3 reads TGCAGTGCTAGAGCAGTACGGACAGGACGATTGAATGAAAAACTGTTTTTT.

In this sample, this clonotype turned up a few times. The chain employs TRBV7-9 and TRBJ2-5, with D unclear. The J call may be incorrect, as the DNA end agrees better with TRBJ2-7. Germline-derived CDR1 and CDR2 are SEHNR and FQNEAQ (reference sequence). This CDR3 comprises 13 residues. In nucleotides, the CDR3 is TGTGCCAGCAGCGTTATGACAACCCACGAGCAGTACTTC. It encodes CASSVMTTHEQYF.

In this sample, this clonotype turned up a few times. The V and J genes are TRBV29-1 and TRBJ2-5, with D perhaps matching TRBD1 or TRBD2 (5 bases each). Germline CDR1 SQVTM, CDR2 ANQGSEA. The CDR3 length is 13 residues. Trimming shortened V by 6 bases and J by 2 bases, and 13 bases separated the two germline ends. CDR3 protein: CSVPGTGQETQYF. The DNA for the CDR3 is TGCAGCGTCCCTGGGACGGGACAAGAGACCCAGTACTTC.

The chain carries TRBV6-1 and TRBJ2-5; D may be TRBD2 (7 bases). From germline, CDR1 is MNHNS and CDR2 SASEGT. V gave up 5 bases and J gave up 4 bases, with 14 bases separating them. This CDR3 comprises 14 residues. The CDR3 DNA reads TGTGCCAGCAGTCCCGCAGGGGAGGGAGAGACCCAGTACTTC. Protein: CASSPAGEGETQYF.

The rearrangement joins TRBV12-3 or TRBV12-4 to TRBJ2-1; D is perhaps TRBD2 (5 bases). The CDR3 runs to 15 residues. V lost 7 bases to trimming and J lost 1 base, with 14 bases between them. DNA of the CDR3: TGTGCCAGCAACCGAAGAGGGAGTTCCTACAATGAGCAGTTCTTC. It is translated as CASNRRGSSYNEQFF.

The chain uses TRBV10-3 and TRBJ2-1; 8 nucleotides align to TRBD1. CDR3 length: 19 amino acids. V lost 3 bases and J lost 4; bases outside the gene matches: 17. The germline V gene has CDR1 ENHRY and CDR2 SYGVKD. The CDR3 nucleotides read TGTGCCATCAGTGACCTCCGAGGGGGGACAGGCAATCCGTACAATGAGCAGTTCTTC. Protein sequence: CAISDLRGGTGNPYNEQFF.

The chain has TRBV9 and TRBJ2-7, with 10 nucleotides matching TRBD1. Germline CDR1 SGDLS, CDR2 YYNGEE. V was clipped by 3 bases and J by 0 bases; unmatched bases: 6. The CDR3 covers 16 residues. CDR3 residues: CASSAGTGASSYEQYF. CDR3 DNA: TGTGCCAGCAGCGCGGGGACAGGGGCCAGCTCCTACGAGCAGTACTTC. The entire variable domain, with the rest obtained from reference TRBV9 and TRBJ2-7, is as follows: DSGVTQTPKHLITATGQRVTLRCSPRSGDLSVYWYQQSLDQGLQFLIQYYNGEERAKGNILERFSAQQFPDLHSELNLSSLELGDSALYFCASSAGTGASSYEQYFGPGTRLTVT.

CDR3 coding DNA: TGTGCCAGCAGCGTAGGGACAGGGGAGGGTGAGCAGTTCTTC. Protein product: CASSVGTGEGEQFF. The chain couples TRBV7-9 to TRBJ2-1, with TRBD1 identical over 10 bases. CDR1 is SEHNR and CDR2 is FQNEAQ in the germline V gene (reference sequence). Germline trimming cut 5 bases from V and 9 bases from J; bases unmatched to any gene: 7. There are 14 residues in the CDR3.

As to this clonotype: A read error may explain this, as a much larger clone is one base away. The chain has TRBV20-1 and TRBJ2-5; 10 bases align to TRBD2. The CDR3 loop spans 14 amino acids. The J segment lost 11 bases and the V segment lost 3 bases, leaving 12 bases of the junction unmatched. The V gene's germline CDR1 is DFQATT and CDR2 SNEGSKA (reference sequence). CDR3 sequence (DNA): TGCAGTGCTAGGTTCCTAGCGGGAGATTCTGTGCAGTACTTC. This encodes CSARFLAGDSVQYF.

V gene TRBV12-3 or TRBV12-4 combines with J gene TRBJ1-4; no clear D. The germline V and J ends were trimmed by 2 bases and 0 bases, with 4 bases remaining between them. CDR3 size: 14 residues. The CDR3 region has the DNA TGTGCCAGCAGTTTACCCGCAACTAATGAAAAACTGTTTTTT. Its translation: CASSLPATNEKLFF.

The J gene is TRBJ2-2, the V gene TRBV20-1, with 8 nucleotides matching TRBD1. CDR3 size: 15 residues. The ends lost 0 bases at V and 7 bases at J; junction bases unmatched: 7. The germline V gene encodes CDR1 DFQATT and CDR2 SNEGSKA (reference sequence). The CDR3 protein is CSARENRGIDGELFF. For the CDR3, the DNA is TGCAGTGCTAGAGAGAACAGGGGGATCGACGGGGAGCTGTTTTTT.

Of note for this clonotype: One end of the junction fails to match germline, which may point to a read error. This chain joins TRBV10-3 and TRBJ2-5, with 10 bases that match TRBD1. The germline V gene encodes CDR1 ENHRY and CDR2 SYGVKD. The CDR3 is 16 residues long. CDR3 region: CTISATGTGVQETQYF. For the CDR3, the DNA is TGTACCATCAGTGCCACCGGGACAGGGGTCCAAGAGACCCAGTACTTC.

In nucleotides, the CDR3 is TGTGCCTGGACCAACGACGGACGCTATGGCTACACCTTC. This gives the protein CAWTNDGRYGYTF. V gene TRBV30 combines with J gene TRBJ1-2, with D hard to call. The germline V gene encodes CDR1 GTSNPN and CDR2 SVGIG (reference sequence). V dropped 4 bases and J dropped 4 bases, with 13 bases sitting between them. The CDR3 is 13 residues long.

CDR3 residues: CASVASSYNSPLHF. CDR3 DNA sequence: TGTGCCAGCGTCGCGAGCTCCTATAATTCACCCCTCCACTTT. The chain is built from TRBV11-2 and TRBJ1-6, with D unclear. Trimming took off 8 bases at V and 0 bases at J, with 8 bases between the two ends. CDR3 size: 14 residues. CDR1 is SGHAT, CDR2 FQNNGV, per germline.